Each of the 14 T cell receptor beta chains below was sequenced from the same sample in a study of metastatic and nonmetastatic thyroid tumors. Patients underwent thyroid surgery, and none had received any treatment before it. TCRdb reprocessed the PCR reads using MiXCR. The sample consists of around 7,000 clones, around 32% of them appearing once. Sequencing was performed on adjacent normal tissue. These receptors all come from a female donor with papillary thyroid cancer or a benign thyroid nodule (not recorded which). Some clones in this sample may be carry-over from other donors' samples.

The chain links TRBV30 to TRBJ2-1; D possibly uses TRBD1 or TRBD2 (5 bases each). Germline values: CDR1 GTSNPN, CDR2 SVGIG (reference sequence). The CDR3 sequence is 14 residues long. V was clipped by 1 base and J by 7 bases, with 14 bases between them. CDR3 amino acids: CAWSGDVGENEQFF. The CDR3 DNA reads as TGTGCCTGGAGTGGGGACGTAGGGGAGAATGAGCAGTTCTTC.

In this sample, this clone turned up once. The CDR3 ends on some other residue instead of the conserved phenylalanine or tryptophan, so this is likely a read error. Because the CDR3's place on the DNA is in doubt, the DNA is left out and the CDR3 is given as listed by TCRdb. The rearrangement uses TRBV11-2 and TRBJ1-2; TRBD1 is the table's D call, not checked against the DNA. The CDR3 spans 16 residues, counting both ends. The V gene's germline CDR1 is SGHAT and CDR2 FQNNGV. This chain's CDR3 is CASSRNRDRRQGGYNC.

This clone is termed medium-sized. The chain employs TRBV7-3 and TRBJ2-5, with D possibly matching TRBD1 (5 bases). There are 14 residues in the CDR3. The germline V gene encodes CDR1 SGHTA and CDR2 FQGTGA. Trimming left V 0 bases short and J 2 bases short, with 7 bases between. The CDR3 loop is CASSLTGVQETQYF. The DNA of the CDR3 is TGTGCCAGCAGCTTAACAGGGGTGCAAGAGACCCAGTACTTC.

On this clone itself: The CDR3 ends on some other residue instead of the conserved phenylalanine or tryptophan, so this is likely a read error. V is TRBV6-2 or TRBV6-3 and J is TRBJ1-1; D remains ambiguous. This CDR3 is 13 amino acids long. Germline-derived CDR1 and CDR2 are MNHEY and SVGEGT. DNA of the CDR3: TGTGCCAGCAGTCCCTCAGGAAACACGGAAGCTTTCGTT. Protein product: CASSPSGNTEAFV.

CDR3 bases: TGCAGTGCCCCGGCCGAGGACCTCTACGAGCAGTACTTC. Amino acid sequence: CSAPAEDLYEQYF. The rearrangement joins TRBV20-1 to TRBJ2-7, with D uncertain. The germline gives CDR1 DFQATT, CDR2 SNEGSKA (reference sequence). Trimming removed 6 bases at V and 3 bases at J, with 15 bases between. The length of the CDR3 is 13 residues.

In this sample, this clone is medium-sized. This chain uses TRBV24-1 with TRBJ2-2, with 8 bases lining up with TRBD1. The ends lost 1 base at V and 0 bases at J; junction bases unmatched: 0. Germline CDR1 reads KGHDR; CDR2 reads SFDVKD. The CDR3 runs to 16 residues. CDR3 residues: CATSDLQGANTGELFF. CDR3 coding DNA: TGTGCCACCAGTGATTTACAGGGGGCGAACACCGGGGAGCTGTTTTTT.

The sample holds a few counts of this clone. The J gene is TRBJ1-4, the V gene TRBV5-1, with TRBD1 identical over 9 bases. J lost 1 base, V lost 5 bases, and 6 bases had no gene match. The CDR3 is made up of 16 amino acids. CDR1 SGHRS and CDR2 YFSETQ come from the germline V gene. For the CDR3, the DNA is TGCGCCAGCAGACCGACAGGGGGGGAAACTAATGAAAAACTGTTTTTT. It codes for CASRPTGGETNEKLFF.

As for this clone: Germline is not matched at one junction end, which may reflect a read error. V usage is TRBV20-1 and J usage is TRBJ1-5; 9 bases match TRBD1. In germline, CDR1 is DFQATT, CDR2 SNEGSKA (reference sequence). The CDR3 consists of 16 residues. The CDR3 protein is CSVRERTGQGNPPQHF. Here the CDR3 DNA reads TGCAGTGTTAGAGAACGCACGGGACAGGGCAATCCGCCCCAGCATTTT.

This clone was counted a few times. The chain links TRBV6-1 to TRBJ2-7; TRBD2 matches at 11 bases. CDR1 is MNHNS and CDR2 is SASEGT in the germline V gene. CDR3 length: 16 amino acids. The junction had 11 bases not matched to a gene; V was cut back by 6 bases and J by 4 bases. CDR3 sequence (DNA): TGTGCCAGCAGCCTTCCCTTGACTAGCGGGACGTACGAGCAGTACTTC. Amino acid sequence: CASSLPLTSGTYEQYF.

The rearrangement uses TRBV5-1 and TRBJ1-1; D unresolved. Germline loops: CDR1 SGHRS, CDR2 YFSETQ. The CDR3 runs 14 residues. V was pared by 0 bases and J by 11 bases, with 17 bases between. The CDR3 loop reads CASSLESELKKAFF. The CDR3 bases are TGCGCCAGCAGCTTGGAATCGGAACTCAAAAAGGCTTTCTTT.

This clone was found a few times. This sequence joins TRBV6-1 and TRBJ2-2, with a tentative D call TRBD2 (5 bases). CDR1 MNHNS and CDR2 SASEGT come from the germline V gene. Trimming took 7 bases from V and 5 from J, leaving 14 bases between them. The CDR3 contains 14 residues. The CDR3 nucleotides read TGTGCCAGCACCTCGAGTCCGGGGACCGGGGAGCTGTTTTTT. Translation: CASTSSPGTGELFF.

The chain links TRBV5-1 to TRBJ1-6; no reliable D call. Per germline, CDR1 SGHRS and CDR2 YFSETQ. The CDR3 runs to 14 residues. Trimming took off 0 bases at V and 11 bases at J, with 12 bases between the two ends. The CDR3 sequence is CASSLDGKGPPLHF. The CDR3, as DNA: TGCGCCAGCAGCTTGGACGGGAAGGGTCCACCCCTCCACTTT.

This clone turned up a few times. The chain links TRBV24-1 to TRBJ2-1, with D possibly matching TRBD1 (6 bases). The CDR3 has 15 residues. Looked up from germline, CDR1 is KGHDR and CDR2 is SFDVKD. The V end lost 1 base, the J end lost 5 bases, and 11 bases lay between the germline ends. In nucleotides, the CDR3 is TGTGCCACCAGTGATTTAGGCAGGGGACACAATGAGCAGTTCTTC. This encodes CATSDLGRGHNEQFF.

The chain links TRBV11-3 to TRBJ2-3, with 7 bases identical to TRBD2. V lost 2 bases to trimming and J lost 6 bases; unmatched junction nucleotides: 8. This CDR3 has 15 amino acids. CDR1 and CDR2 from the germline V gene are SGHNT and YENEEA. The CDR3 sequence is CASSLSGTGGDTQYF. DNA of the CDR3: TGTGCCAGCAGCTTATCGGGGACCGGGGGGGATACGCAGTATTTT.